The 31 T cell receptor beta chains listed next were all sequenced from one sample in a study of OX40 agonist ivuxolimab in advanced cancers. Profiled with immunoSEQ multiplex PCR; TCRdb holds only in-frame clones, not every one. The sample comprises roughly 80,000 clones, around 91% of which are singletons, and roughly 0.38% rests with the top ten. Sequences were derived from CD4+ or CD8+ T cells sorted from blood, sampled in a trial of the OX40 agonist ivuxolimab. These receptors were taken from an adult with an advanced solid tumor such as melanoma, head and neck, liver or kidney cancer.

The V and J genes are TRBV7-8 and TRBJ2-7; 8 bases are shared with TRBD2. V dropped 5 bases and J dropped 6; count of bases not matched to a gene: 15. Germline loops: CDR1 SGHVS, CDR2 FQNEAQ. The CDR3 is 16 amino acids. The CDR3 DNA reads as TGTGCCAGCAGCGCCCTCAGCGGGAGTGGGACGCGCGAGCAGTACTTC. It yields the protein CASSALSGSGTREQYF.

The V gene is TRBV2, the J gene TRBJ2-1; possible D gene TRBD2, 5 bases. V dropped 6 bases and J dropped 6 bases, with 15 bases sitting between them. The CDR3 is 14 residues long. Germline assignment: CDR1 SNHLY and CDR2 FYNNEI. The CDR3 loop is CASRQEAGGNEQFF. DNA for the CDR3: TGTGCCAGCAGGCAGGAGGCGGGCGGCAATGAGCAGTTCTTC.

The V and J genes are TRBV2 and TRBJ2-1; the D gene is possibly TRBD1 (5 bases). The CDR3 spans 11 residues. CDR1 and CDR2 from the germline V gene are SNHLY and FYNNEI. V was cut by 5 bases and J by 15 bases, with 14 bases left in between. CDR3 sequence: CASSSTARGFF. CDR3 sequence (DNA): TGTGCCAGCAGTTCGACAGCGCGCGGGTTCTTC.

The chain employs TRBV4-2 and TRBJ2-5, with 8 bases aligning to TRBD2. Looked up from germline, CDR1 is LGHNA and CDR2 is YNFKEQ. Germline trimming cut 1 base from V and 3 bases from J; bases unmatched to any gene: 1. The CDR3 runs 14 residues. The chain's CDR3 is CASSQGAGEETQYF. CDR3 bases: TGTGCCAGCAGCCAAGGAGCGGGAGAAGAGACCCAGTACTTC.

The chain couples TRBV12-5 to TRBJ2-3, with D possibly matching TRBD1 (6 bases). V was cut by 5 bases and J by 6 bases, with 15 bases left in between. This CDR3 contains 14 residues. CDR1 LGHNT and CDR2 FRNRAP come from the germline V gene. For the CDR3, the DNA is TGTGCTAGTGGTGGACAGCCTATCTTGGATACGCAGTATTTT. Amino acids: CASGGQPILDTQYF. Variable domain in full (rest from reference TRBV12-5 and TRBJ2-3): DARVTQTPRHKVTEMGQEVTMRCQPILGHNTVFWYRQTMMQGLELLAYFRNRAPLDDSGMPKDRFSAEMPDATLATLKIQPSEPRDSAVYFCASGGQPILDTQYFGPGTRLTVL.

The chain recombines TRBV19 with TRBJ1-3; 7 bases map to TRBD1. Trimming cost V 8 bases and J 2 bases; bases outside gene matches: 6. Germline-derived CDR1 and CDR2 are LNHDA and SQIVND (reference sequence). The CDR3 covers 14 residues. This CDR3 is CASEQGNPGNTIYF. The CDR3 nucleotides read TGTGCCAGTGAACAGGGGAATCCTGGAAACACCATATATTTT.

Here the CDR3 DNA reads TGTGCCAGTAGTTACCCGCGGGGGGCCCACAATGAGCAGTTCTTC. Amino acid sequence: CASSYPRGAHNEQFF. V is TRBV19 and J is TRBJ2-1, with TRBD2 identical over 8 bases. Per germline, CDR1 LNHDA and CDR2 SQIVND (reference sequence). Trimming cost V 5 bases and J 5 bases; bases outside gene matches: 8. The CDR3 sequence is 15 residues long.

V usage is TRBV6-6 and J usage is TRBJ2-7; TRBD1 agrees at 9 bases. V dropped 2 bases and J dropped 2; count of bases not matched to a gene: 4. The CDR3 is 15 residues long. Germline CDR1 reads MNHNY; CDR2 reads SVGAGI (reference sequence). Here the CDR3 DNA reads TGTGCCAGCAGTTACGGACAGGGGCGCCCCTACGAGCAGTACTTC. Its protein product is CASSYGQGRPYEQYF.

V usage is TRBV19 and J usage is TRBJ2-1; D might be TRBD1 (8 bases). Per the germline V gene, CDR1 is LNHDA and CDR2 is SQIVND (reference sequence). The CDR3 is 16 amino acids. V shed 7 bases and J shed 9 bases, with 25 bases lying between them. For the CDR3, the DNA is TGTGCCAGTACCCCCCAGGGGGGGACAGGATCATTTGAGCAGTTCTTC. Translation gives CASTPQGGTGSFEQFF.

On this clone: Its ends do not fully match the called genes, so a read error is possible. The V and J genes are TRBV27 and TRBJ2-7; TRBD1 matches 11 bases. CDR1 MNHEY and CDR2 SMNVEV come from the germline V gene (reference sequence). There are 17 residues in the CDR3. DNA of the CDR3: TGTGCCGGCAGTTTTTATGGACAGGGGGCTACCTCCTACGAGCAGTACTTC. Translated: CAGSFYGQGATSYEQYF.

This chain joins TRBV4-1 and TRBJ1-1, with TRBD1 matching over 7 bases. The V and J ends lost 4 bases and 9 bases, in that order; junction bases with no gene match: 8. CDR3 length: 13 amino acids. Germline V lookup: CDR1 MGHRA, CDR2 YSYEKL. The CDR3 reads CASSPGQASQAFF. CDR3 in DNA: TGCGCCAGCAGCCCTGGACAGGCCTCCCAAGCTTTCTTT.

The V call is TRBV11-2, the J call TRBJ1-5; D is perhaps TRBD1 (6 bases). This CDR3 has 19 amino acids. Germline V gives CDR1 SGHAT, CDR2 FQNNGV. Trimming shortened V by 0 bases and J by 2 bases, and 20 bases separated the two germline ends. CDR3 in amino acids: CASSLDGQIGDRGNQPQHF. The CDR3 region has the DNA TGTGCCAGCAGCTTAGATGGACAGATAGGAGATAGGGGCAATCAGCCCCAGCATTTT.

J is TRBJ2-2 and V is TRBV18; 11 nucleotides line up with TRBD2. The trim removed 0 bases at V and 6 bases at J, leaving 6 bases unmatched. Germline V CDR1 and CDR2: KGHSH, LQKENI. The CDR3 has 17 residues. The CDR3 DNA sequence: TGTGCCAGCTCACCACCGACTAGCGGGAATCTCGCCGGGGAGCTGTTTTTT. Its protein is CASSPPTSGNLAGELFF.

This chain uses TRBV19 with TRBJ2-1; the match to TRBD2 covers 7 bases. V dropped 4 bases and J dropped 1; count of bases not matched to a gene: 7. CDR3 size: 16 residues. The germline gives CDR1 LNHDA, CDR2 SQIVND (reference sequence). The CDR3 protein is CASSSGGSPSYNEQFF. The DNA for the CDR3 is TGTGCCAGTAGTAGTGGCGGGAGCCCATCCTACAATGAGCAGTTCTTC.

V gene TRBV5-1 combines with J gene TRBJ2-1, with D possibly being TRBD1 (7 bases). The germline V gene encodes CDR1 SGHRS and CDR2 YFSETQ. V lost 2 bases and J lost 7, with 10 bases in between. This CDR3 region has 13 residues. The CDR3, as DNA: TGCGCCAGCAGCTTACAGGGGAGGAATGAGCAGTTCTTC. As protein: CASSLQGRNEQFF.

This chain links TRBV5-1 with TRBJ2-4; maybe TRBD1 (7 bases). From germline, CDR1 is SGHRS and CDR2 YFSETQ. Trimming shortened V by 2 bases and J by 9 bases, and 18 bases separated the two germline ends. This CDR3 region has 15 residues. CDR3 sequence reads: CASSFPEGAEGIQYF. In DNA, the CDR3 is TGCGCCAGCAGCTTCCCGGAGGGGGCAGAGGGCATTCAGTACTTC.

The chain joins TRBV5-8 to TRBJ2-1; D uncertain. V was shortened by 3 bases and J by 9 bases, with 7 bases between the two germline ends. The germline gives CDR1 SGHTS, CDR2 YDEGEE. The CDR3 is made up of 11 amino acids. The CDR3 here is CASSSRVEQFF. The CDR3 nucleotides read TGTGCCAGCAGCTCTAGGGTTGAGCAGTTCTTC.

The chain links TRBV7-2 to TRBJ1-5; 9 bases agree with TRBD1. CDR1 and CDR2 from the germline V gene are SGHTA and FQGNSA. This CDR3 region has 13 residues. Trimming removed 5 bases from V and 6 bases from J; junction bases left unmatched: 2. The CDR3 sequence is CASSPTGGQPQHF. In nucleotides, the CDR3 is TGTGCCAGCAGCCCGACAGGGGGTCAGCCCCAGCATTTT. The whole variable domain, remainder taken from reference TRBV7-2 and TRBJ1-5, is GAGVSQSPSNKVTEKGKDVELRCDPISGHTALYWYRQSLGQGLEFLIYFQGNSAPDKSGLPSDRFSAERTGGSVSTLTIQRTQQEDSAVYLCASSPTGGQPQHFGDGTRLSIL.

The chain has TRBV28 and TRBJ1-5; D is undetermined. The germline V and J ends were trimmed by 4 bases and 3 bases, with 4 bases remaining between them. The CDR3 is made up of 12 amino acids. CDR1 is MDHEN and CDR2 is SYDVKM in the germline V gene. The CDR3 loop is CASSSNNQPQHF. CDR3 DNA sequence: TGTGCCAGCAGTTCTAACAATCAGCCCCAGCATTTT.

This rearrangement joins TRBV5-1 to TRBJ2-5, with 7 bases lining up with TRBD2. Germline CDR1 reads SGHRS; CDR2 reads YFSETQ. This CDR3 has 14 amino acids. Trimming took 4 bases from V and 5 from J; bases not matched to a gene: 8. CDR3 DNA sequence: TGCGCCAGCAGCATTGAAGCGGGATGGGAGACCCAGTACTTC. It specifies CASSIEAGWETQYF.

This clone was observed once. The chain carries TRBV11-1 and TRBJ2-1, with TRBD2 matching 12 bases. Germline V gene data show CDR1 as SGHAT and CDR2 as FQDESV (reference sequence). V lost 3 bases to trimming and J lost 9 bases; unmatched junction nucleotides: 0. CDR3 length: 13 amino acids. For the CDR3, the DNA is TGTGCCAGCAGCTTGACTAGCGGGGGTGAGCAGTTCTTC. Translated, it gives CASSLTSGGEQFF.

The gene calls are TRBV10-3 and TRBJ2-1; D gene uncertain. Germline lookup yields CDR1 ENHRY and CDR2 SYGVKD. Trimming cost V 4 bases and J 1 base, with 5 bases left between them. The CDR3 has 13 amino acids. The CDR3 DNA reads TGTGCCATCAGTGTAGGGTCCTACAATGAGCAGTTCTTC. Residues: CAISVGSYNEQFF.

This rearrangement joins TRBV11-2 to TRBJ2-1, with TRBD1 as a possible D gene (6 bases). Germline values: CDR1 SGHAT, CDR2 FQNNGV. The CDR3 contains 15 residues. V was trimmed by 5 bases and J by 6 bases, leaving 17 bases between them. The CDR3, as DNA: TGTGCCAGCAGCCCAGGCATGGGCAGGGGCAATGAGCAGTTCTTC. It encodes CASSPGMGRGNEQFF.

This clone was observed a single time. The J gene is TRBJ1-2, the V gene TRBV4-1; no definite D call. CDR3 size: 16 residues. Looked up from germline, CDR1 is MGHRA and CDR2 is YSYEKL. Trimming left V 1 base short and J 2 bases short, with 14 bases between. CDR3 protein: CASSQVPRTKNYGYTF. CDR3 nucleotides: TGCGCCAGCAGCCAAGTCCCCCGGACCAAGAACTATGGCTACACCTTC.

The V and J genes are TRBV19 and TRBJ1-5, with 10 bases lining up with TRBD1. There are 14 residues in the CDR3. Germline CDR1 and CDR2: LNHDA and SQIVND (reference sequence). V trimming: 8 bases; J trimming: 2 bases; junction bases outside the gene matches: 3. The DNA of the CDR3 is TGTGCCAGTGCCGGGACAGGGGGCAATCAGCCCCAGCATTTT. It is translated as CASAGTGGNQPQHF. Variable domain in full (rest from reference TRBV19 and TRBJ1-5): DGGITQSPKYLFRKEGQNVTLSCEQNLNHDAMYWYRQDPGQGLRLIYYSQIVNDFQKGDIAEGYSVSREKKESFPLTVTSAQKNPTAFYLCASAGTGGNQPQHFGDGTRLSIL.

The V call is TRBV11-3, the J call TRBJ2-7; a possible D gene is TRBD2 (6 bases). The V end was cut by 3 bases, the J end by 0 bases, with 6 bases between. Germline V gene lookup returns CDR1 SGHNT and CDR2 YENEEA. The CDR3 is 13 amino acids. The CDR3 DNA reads TGTGCCAGCAGCTTCGGGAGCTCCTACGAGCAGTACTTC. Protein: CASSFGSSYEQYF. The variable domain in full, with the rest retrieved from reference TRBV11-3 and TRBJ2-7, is EAGVVQSPRYKIIEKKQPVAFWCNPISGHNTLYWYLQNLGQGPELLIRYENEEAVDDSQLPKDRFSAERLKGVDSTLKIQPAELGDSAVYLCASSFGSSYEQYFGPGTRLTVT.

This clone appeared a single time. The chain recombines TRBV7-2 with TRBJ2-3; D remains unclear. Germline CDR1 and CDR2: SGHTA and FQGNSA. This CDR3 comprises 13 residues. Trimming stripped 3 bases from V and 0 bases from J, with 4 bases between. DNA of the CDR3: TGTGCCAGCAGCTTTAGTAGCACAGATACGCAGTATTTT. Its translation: CASSFSSTDTQYF.

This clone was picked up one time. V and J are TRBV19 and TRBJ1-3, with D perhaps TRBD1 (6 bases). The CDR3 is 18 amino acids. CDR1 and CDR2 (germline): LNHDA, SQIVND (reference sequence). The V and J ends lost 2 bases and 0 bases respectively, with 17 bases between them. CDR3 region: CASSIKEGHRSSGNTIYF. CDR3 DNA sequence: TGTGCCAGTAGTATAAAGGAGGGACATCGCAGCTCTGGAAACACCATATATTTT.

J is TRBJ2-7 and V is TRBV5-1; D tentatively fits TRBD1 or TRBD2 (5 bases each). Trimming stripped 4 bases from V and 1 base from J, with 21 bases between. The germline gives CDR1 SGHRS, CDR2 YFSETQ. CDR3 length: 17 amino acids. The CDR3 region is CASSPSREGTPSYEQYF. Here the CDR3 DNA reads TGCGCCAGCAGCCCATCAAGAGAGGGGACCCCTTCCTACGAGCAGTACTTC.

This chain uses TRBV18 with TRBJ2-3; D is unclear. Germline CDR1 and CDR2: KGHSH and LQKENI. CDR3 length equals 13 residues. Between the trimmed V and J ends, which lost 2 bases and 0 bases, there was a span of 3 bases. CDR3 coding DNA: TGTGCCAGCTCACCAGGGAGCACAGATACGCAGTATTTT. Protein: CASSPGSTDTQYF.

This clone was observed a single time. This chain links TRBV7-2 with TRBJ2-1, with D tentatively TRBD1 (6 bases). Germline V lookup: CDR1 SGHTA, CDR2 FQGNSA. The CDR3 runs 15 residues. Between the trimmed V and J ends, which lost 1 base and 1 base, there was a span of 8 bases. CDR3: CASSLDRVSYNEQFF. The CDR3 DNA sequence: TGTGCCAGCAGCTTAGACAGGGTATCCTACAATGAGCAGTTCTTC.